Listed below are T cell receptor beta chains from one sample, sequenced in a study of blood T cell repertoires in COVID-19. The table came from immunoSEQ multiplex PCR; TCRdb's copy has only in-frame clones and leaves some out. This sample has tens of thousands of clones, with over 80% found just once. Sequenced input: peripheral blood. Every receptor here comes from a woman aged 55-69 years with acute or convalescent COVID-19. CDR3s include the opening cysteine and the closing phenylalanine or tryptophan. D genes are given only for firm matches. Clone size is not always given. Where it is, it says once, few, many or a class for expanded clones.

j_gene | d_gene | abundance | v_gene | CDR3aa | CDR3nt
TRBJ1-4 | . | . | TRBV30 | CAWMRGAGTNEKLFF | TGTGCCTGGATGCGGGGGGCTGGAACTAATGAAAAACTGTTTTTT
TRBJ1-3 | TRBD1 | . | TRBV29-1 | CSGRQGANTIYF | TGCAGCGGAAGACAGGGGGCTAACACCATATATTTT
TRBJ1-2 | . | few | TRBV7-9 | CASSYGANYGYTF | TGTGCCAGCAGCTACGGAGCTAACTATGGCTACACCTTC
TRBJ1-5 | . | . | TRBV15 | CATSRGHSSNQPQHF | TGTGCCACCAGCAGGGGACACTCGAGCAATCAGCCCCAGCATTTT
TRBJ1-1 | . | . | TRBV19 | CASTPPPGGEAFF | TGTGCCAGTACCCCACCCCCAGGAGGTGAAGCTTTCTTT
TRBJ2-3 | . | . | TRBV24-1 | CATSDRGNTDTQYF | TGTGCCACCAGTGATAGGGGGAACACAGATACGCAGTATTTT
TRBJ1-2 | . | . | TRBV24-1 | CATSDFPFRVEWHGYTF | TGTGCCACCAGTGATTTCCCTTTCAGGGTGGAGTGGCATGGCTACACCTTC
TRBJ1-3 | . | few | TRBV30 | CAWSGQGYTIYF | TGTGCCTGGAGTGGGCAGGGTTACACCATATATTTT
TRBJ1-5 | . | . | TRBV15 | CATSREAQPQHF | TGTGCCACCAGCAGAGAAGCTCAGCCCCAGCATTTT
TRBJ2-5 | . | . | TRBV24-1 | CATSNFGHMEETQYF | TGTGCCACCAGTAATTTTGGACACATGGAAGAGACCCAGTACTTC
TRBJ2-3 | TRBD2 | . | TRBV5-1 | CASSPSLAGGFDTQYF | TGCGCCAGCAGCCCCTCACTAGCGGGGGGGTTCGATACGCAGTATTTT
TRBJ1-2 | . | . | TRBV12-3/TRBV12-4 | CASNSRGRDGYTF | TGTGCCAGCAACTCCAGGGGAAGGGATGGCTACACCTTC
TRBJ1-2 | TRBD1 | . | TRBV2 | CASSEVDLTGAEGYTF | TGTGCCAGCAGTGAAGTGGATCTAACAGGGGCGGAAGGCTACACCTTC
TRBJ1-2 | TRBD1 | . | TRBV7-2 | CASSTTGGDYGYTF | TGTGCCAGCAGCACGACAGGGGGAGACTATGGCTACACCTTC
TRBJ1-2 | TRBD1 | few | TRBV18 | CASSPLGQGYGYTF | TGTGCCAGCTCACCACTGGGACAGGGCTATGGCTACACCTTC
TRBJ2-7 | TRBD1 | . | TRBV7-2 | CASSLTGTATYEQYF | TGTGCCAGCAGCCTAACCGGGACAGCCACCTACGAGCAGTACTTC
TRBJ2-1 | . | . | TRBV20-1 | CSATSSLGQFF | TGCAGTGCAACTTCCTCCCTTGGGCAGTTCTTC
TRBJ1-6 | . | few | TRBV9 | CASSGYPEHRPLHF | TGTGCCAGCAGCGGTTACCCCGAGCATCGACCCCTCCACTTT
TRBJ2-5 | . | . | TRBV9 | CASSVEAGQETQYF | TGTGCCAGCAGCGTAGAGGCAGGTCAAGAGACCCAGTACTTC
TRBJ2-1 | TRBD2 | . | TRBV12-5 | CASGGGGSYNEQFF | TGTGCTAGTGGCGGGGGGGGATCCTACAATGAGCAGTTCTTC
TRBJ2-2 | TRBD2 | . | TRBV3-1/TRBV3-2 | CASSRRTSGGPGELFF | TGTGCCAGCAGCCGGCGTACTAGCGGAGGCCCCGGGGAGCTGTTTTTT
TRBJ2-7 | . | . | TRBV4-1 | CASSQVDRGYEQYF | TGCGCCAGCAGCCAAGTAGACCGGGGGTACGAGCAGTACTTC
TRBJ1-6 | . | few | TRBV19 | CASSTSPSEAGRNSPLHF | TGTGCCAGTAGTACAAGCCCATCTGAGGCGGGCAGAAATTCACCCCTCCACTTT
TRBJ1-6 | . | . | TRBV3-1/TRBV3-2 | CASSQDVRGKNNSPLHF | TGTGCCAGCAGCCAAGACGTAAGGGGAAAGAATAATTCACCCCTCCACTTT